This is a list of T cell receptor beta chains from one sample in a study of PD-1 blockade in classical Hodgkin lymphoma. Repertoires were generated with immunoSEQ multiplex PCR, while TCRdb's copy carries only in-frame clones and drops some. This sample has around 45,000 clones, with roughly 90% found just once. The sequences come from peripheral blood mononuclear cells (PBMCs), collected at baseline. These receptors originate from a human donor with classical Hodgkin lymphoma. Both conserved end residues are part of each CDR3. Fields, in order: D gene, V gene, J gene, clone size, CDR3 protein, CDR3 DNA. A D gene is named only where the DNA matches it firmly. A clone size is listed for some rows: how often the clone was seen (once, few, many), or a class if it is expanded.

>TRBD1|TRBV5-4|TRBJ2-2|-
CASSRQGDGELFF
TGTGCCAGCAGCCGACAGGGCGACGGGGAGCTGTTTTTT
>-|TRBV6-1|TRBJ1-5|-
CASSERSLGRTSNQPQHF
TGTGCCAGCAGTGAGCGGAGCTTAGGGCGGACGAGCAATCAGCCCCAGCATTTT
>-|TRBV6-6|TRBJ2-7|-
CASTHGTTYEQYF
TGTGCCAGCACCCATGGAACCACCTACGAGCAGTACTTC
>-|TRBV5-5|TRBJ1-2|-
CAGGSDYGYTF
TGTGCCGGCGGGAGTGACTATGGCTACACCTTC
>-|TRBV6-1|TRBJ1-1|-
CASRDYEGAFF
TGTGCCAGCAGAGACTATGAGGGGGCTTTCTTT
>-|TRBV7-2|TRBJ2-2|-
CASKWWTSNTGELFF
TGTGCCAGCAAGTGGTGGACCTCGAACACCGGGGAGCTGTTTTTT
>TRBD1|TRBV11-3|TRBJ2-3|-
CASSLDRVTDTQYF
TGTGCCAGCAGCCTCGACAGGGTCACAGATACGCAGTATTTT
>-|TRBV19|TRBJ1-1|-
CASSRTANTEAFF
TGTGCCAGTAGTAGGACGGCGAACACTGAAGCTTTCTTT
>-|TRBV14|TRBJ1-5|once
CASSQRSNQPQHF
TGTGCCAGCAGCCAACGTAGCAATCAGCCCCAGCATTTT
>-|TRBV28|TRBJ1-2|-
CASSRTINYGYTF
TGTGCCAGCAGTAGAACTATAAACTATGGCTACACCTTC
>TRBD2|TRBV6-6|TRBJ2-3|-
CASSYPSGGTDTQYF
TGTGCCAGCAGTTACCCTAGCGGGGGCACAGATACGCAGTATTTT
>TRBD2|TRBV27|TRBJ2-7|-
CASSLTWRGAYEQYF
TGTGCCAGCAGTTTAACCTGGCGGGGGGCCTACGAGCAGTACTTC
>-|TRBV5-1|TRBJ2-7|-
CASSLGWGEEQYF
TGCGCCAGCAGTCTGGGTTGGGGGGAGGAGCAGTACTTC
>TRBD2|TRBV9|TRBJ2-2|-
CASSVEGSGGYDTGELFF
TGTGCCAGCAGCGTAGAGGGTAGCGGGGGTTACGACACCGGGGAGCTGTTTTTT
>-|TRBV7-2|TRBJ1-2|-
CASSLTAANYGYTF
TGTGCCAGCAGCCTGACAGCAGCTAACTATGGCTACACCTTC
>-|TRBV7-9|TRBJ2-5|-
CASSFRPRGGETQYF
TGTGCCAGCAGCTTCCGTCCGAGAGGGGGAGAGACCCAGTACTTC
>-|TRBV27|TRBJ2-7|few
CASSLWLASGEQYF
TGTGCCAGCAGTTTGTGGCTAGCGTCGGGCGAGCAGTACTTC
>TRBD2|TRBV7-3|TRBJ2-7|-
CASSLTGGTYEQYF
TGTGCCAGCAGCTTAACGGGGGGGACCTACGAGCAGTACTTC
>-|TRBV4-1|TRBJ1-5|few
CASSQDWEGYGNQPQHF
TGCGCCAGCAGCCAAGATTGGGAGGGCTATGGCAATCAGCCCCAGCATTTT
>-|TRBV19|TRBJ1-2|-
CASSTYSESLTPGYTF
TGTGCCAGTAGTACTTATAGCGAGAGTCTTACGCCGGGCTACACCTTC